Each of the 5 T cell receptor beta chains below was sequenced from the same sample in a study of OX40 agonist ivuxolimab in advanced cancers. Clones were read by immunoSEQ multiplex PCR, and TCRdb kept only the in-frame ones, dropping some. The sample records about 120,000 clones, around 93% being singletons. This material consisted of CD4+ or CD8+ T cells sorted from blood, taken in a trial of the OX40 agonist ivuxolimab. The origin of the receptors is an adult with an advanced solid tumor such as melanoma, head and neck, liver or kidney cancer.

In nucleotides, the CDR3 is TGTGCCAGCAGCCGGGGACAGTACACTGAAGCTTTCTTT. Translated: CASSRGQYTEAFF. V usage is TRBV6-6 and J usage is TRBJ1-1, with TRBD1 matching over 7 bases. V dropped 6 bases and J dropped 3; count of bases not matched to a gene: 4. The CDR3 runs to 13 residues. Germline values: CDR1 MNHNY, CDR2 SVGAGI (reference sequence).

This sequence joins TRBV19 and TRBJ2-1; 14 nucleotides agree with TRBD2. The CDR3 has 19 amino acids. The trim removed 5 bases at V and 9 bases at J, leaving 18 bases unmatched. Germline assignment: CDR1 LNHDA and CDR2 SQIVND (reference sequence). The CDR3 loop reads CASSPQASTSGRAGGEQFF. DNA for the CDR3: TGTGCCAGTAGTCCCCAAGCTTCGACTAGCGGGAGGGCCGGAGGTGAGCAGTTCTTC.

This sequence joins TRBV29-1 and TRBJ1-4; the D is unclear. The CDR3 is 14 residues long. Germline CDR1 and CDR2: SQVTM and ANQGSEA. The V gene lost 1 base and the J gene lost 8 bases, with 14 bases spanning the gap. The CDR3 here is CSVEGASAGEKLFF. CDR3 bases: TGCAGCGTTGAAGGGGCCTCAGCGGGAGAAAAACTGTTTTTT.

The chain employs TRBV6-1 and TRBJ1-1, with unresolved D. With 5 bases removed from V and 1 base from J, the gap between germline ends came to 8 bases. Germline V gene lookup returns CDR1 MNHNS and CDR2 SASEGT. The CDR3 has 13 residues. For the CDR3, the DNA is TGTGCCAGCAGTCTCCAGGAGAACACTGAAGCTTTCTTT. Protein: CASSLQENTEAFF.

CDR3 coding DNA: TGTGCCAGCAGTGCGACAGAGTTGTATGGCTACACCTTC. It is translated as CASSATELYGYTF. This sequence joins TRBV28 and TRBJ1-2; possibly TRBD1 for D (5 bases). There are 13 residues in the CDR3. V lost 5 bases and J 5 bases, leaving 12 bases between the germline ends. Germline assignment: CDR1 MDHEN and CDR2 SYDVKM.